Presented here are 32 T cell receptor beta chains from one specimen sequenced in a study of identifying expanded T cells in peripheral blood (dated 2019 in TCRdb). Libraries were built with the immunoSEQ multiplex PCR assay. TCRdb retrieved this table from immuneACCESS and kept in-frame rearrangements only. Not all clones are present; in checked studies, unresolved V genes account for under half, and no reason is known for the remainder. The sample profile shows about 52,000 clones; approximately 86% of them were found once. About 15% of the sample rests with the top ten. The material sequenced was blood. Receptors were obtained from a person aged 18 to 69 in good health.

The chain carries TRBV19 and TRBJ2-6, with unresolved D. This CDR3 is 15 amino acids long. The V and J ends lost 5 bases and 0 bases respectively, with 8 bases between them. Germline lookup yields CDR1 LNHDA and CDR2 SQIVND (reference sequence). The CDR3 DNA sequence: TGTGCCAGTAGTCCCCACTACTCTGGGGCCAACGTCCTGACTTTC. Amino acid sequence: CASSPHYSGANVLTF.

This sequence joins TRBV5-1 and TRBJ2-1; D call uncertain. This CDR3 region has 16 residues. CDR1 and CDR2 (germline): SGHRS, YFSETQ. V lost 1 base and J 2 bases, leaving 13 bases between the germline ends. The CDR3 region has the DNA TGCGCCAGCAGCTTGCAAGGGCCCCAAACCTACAATGAGCAGTTCTTC. As protein: CASSLQGPQTYNEQFF.

This clone was observed a handful of times. J is TRBJ1-2 and V is TRBV2; 7 bases agree with TRBD1. The CDR3 length is 13 residues. CDR1 and CDR2 from the germline V gene are SNHLY and FYNNEI. Trimming took 1 base from V and 4 from J; bases not matched to a gene: 0. CDR3 sequence: CASSEDRGYGYTF. The CDR3 DNA sequence: TGTGCCAGCAGTGAAGACAGGGGCTATGGCTACACCTTC.

The J gene is TRBJ1-2, the V gene TRBV19; 10 positions match TRBD1. V shed 9 bases, J shed 2 bases, and the junction held 3 bases outside the gene matches. Per germline, CDR1 LNHDA and CDR2 SQIVND (reference sequence). The CDR3 spans 13 residues. In nucleotides, the CDR3 is TGTGCCAGAAGACAGGGGGCCAACTATGGCTACACCTTC. Residues: CARRQGANYGYTF.

The chain uses TRBV5-5 and TRBJ1-1; TRBD1 matches 12 bases. There are 15 residues in the CDR3. Per germline, CDR1 SGHKS and CDR2 YYEKEE (reference sequence). The J segment lost 3 bases and the V segment lost 3 bases, leaving 3 bases of the junction unmatched. In DNA form, the CDR3 reads TGTGCCAGCAGCTCGGGACAGGGGGCCTACACTGAAGCTTTCTTT. Translated: CASSSGQGAYTEAFF.

This chain uses TRBV5-1 with TRBJ2-2; possibly TRBD1 for D (5 bases). The germline V gene encodes CDR1 SGHRS and CDR2 YFSETQ. Trimming took off 4 bases at V and 0 bases at J, with 7 bases between the two ends. The CDR3 totals 14 residues. Written as DNA, the CDR3 is TGCGCCAGCAGCCTGGACACGAACACCGGGGAGCTGTTTTTT. Amino acid sequence: CASSLDTNTGELFF.

This chain uses TRBV27 with TRBJ2-7; TRBD2 matches 14 bases. This CDR3 has 14 amino acids. CDR1 is MNHEY, CDR2 SMNVEV, per germline (reference sequence). V shed 10 bases and J 6 bases; nucleotides not matched to a gene: 8. For the CDR3, the DNA is TGTGCCAACCTGAGGACTAGCGGGAGGACCGAGCAGTACTTC. This gives the protein CANLRTSGRTEQYF.

The V gene is TRBV25-1, the J gene TRBJ1-1, with a weak D call TRBD1 (5 bases). Trimming shortened V by 3 bases and J by 5 bases, and 19 bases separated the two germline ends. CDR3 length: 16 amino acids. Germline V gives CDR1 MGHDK, CDR2 SYGVNS. The chain's CDR3 is CASSDTFEGGGTEAFF. The CDR3 nucleotides are TGTGCCAGCAGTGACACGTTTGAGGGCGGGGGGACTGAAGCTTTCTTT. The full variable domain, its missing parts supplied by reference TRBV25-1 and TRBJ1-1, is EADIYQTPRYLVIGTGKKITLECSQTMGHDKMYWYQQDPGMELHLIHYSYGVNSTEKGDLSSESTVSRIRTEHFPLTLESARPSHTSQYLCASSDTFEGGGTEAFFGQGTRLTVV.

This chain joins TRBV30 and TRBJ2-7, with 8 bases identical to TRBD1. Per germline, CDR1 GTSNPN and CDR2 SVGIG (reference sequence). The V segment lost 5 bases and the J segment 6 bases; nucleotides outside the gene matches: 6. The CDR3 has 12 residues. CDR3 sequence: CAWDRGLGEQYF. The CDR3 DNA is TGTGCCTGGGACAGGGGATTAGGCGAGCAGTACTTC.

Remarks on this clone: In the same sample, other DNA sequences code for this CDR3. The chain recombines TRBV10-2 with TRBJ1-5; D gene uncertain. The CDR3 loop spans 14 amino acids. V lost 0 bases, J lost 0 bases, and 3 bases lay in between. Germline V gene lookup returns CDR1 WSHSY and CDR2 SAAADI. As DNA, the CDR3 is TGCGCCAGCAGTGAGTCCCATAGCAATCAGCCCCAGCATTTT. It specifies CASSESHSNQPQHF.

The J gene is TRBJ1-1, the V gene TRBV10-2; a possible D gene is TRBD1 (6 bases). Trimming removed 7 bases at V and 6 bases at J, with 12 bases between. Germline V gene data show CDR1 as WSHSY and CDR2 as SAAADI. The CDR3 is 12 residues long. The CDR3 DNA reads TGCGCCAGCACGCAGGGGAGGGCTGAAGCTTTCTTT. The encoded protein is CASTQGRAEAFF.

The chain recombines TRBV5-1 with TRBJ2-2; a possible D gene is TRBD2 (6 bases). Trimming cost V 0 bases and J 10 bases, with 10 bases left between them. The CDR3 is made up of 13 amino acids. Germline V lookup: CDR1 SGHRS, CDR2 YFSETQ. The CDR3 nucleotides read TGCGCCAGCAGCTTGGCCCCTAGCGAGGAGCTGTTTTTT. Encoded protein: CASSLAPSEELFF.

The rearrangement joins TRBV5-4 to TRBJ2-3, with D uncertain. V lost 4 bases to trimming and J lost 3 bases, with 6 bases between them. The CDR3 loop spans 12 amino acids. CDR1 and CDR2 (germline): SGHNT, YYREEE (reference sequence). CDR3 DNA: TGTGCCAGCAGCGAACAAACAGATACGCAGTATTTT. Its protein is CASSEQTDTQYF.

CDR3 amino acids: CASSLAEGPVFQYF. In DNA, the CDR3 is TGTGCCAGCAGCTTAGCGGAGGGACCTGTATTCCAGTACTTC. The chain recombines TRBV7-2 with TRBJ2-5, with D possibly TRBD2 on 6 matching bases. Trimming left V 0 bases short and J 10 bases short, with 15 bases between. The CDR3 is 14 residues long. Germline V gene sequence: CDR1 SGHTA, CDR2 FQGNSA.

The chain is built from TRBV7-2 and TRBJ2-5; D gene ambiguous. CDR1 and CDR2 from the germline V gene are SGHTA and FQGNSA. V was clipped by 4 bases and J by 4 bases, with 19 bases between them. The CDR3 is 16 residues long. CDR3 DNA: TGTGCCAGCAGCTCCTCAGCTCCCTTGGCCTTAGAGACCCAGTACTTC. It codes for CASSSSAPLALETQYF.

This clone was recorded a few times. Other DNA sequences in the same sample also yield this CDR3. The chain links TRBV15 to TRBJ1-2; 11 bases are a match to TRBD1. This CDR3 has 15 amino acids. V lost 3 bases to trimming and J lost 2 bases; unmatched junction nucleotides: 2. Germline V gene data show CDR1 as LNHNV and CDR2 as YYDKDF (reference sequence). The CDR3 reads CATSSGTGGNYGYTF. The DNA for the CDR3 is TGTGCCACCAGCAGCGGGACAGGGGGGAACTATGGCTACACCTTC.

This clone was seen just once. The J gene is TRBJ2-7, the V gene TRBV4-1; D gene uncertain. Per germline, CDR1 MGHRA and CDR2 YSYEKL. V was pared by 0 bases and J by 0 bases, with 12 bases between. This CDR3 is 16 amino acids long. The CDR3 spells CASSQDRAQYSYEQYF. The CDR3 DNA sequence: TGCGCCAGCAGCCAAGATCGGGCACAATACTCCTACGAGCAGTACTTC.

The genes are TRBV10-3 and TRBJ2-1; D uncertain. There are 16 residues in the CDR3. V was cut by 0 bases and J by 8 bases, with 17 bases left in between. Germline CDR1 and CDR2: ENHRY and SYGVKD. Here the CDR3 reads CAISESSSPLDDEQFF. In DNA, the CDR3 is TGTGCCATCAGTGAGTCGTCTAGTCCCTTAGACGATGAGCAGTTCTTC.

J is TRBJ1-5 and V is TRBV18, with 8 bases identical to TRBD1. Germline-derived CDR1 and CDR2 are KGHSH and LQKENI. This CDR3 has 14 amino acids. The ends lost 3 bases at V and 2 bases at J; junction bases unmatched: 0. Written as DNA, the CDR3 is TGTGCCAGCTCACCGGACAGGGGCAATCAGCCCCAGCATTTT. Its protein is CASSPDRGNQPQHF.

The chain links TRBV5-5 to TRBJ2-2; D is undetermined. V shed 0 bases and J shed 7 bases, with 13 bases lying between them. Per germline, CDR1 SGHKS and CDR2 YYEKEE (reference sequence). The CDR3 contains 15 residues. CDR3 sequence reads: CASSLAAGWGGELFF. CDR3 coding DNA: TGTGCCAGCAGCTTGGCGGCAGGTTGGGGCGGGGAGCTGTTTTTT.

This clone was observed a handful of times. The chain is built from TRBV5-6 and TRBJ1-2; a weak D match, TRBD1 (5 bases). The V gene's germline CDR1 is SGHDT and CDR2 YYEEEE. V was trimmed by 4 bases and J by 3 bases, leaving 16 bases between them. The CDR3 is 15 amino acids. This CDR3 reads CASSPVGQGHYGYTF. CDR3 DNA sequence: TGTGCCAGCAGCCCGGTGGGGCAGGGCCACTATGGCTACACCTTC.

This chain uses TRBV27 with TRBJ1-5, with TRBD1 identical over 10 bases. This CDR3 contains 14 residues. Unmatched junction bases numbered 14, after V lost 6 bases and J lost 15 bases. Per the germline V gene, CDR1 is MNHEY and CDR2 is SMNVEV (reference sequence). The CDR3 region is CASSPGTGASVVHF. In DNA, the CDR3 is TGTGCCAGCAGCCCTGGGACAGGGGCGAGTGTTGTGCATTTT.

The chain employs TRBV18 and TRBJ2-7, with TRBD2 matching over 10 bases. J was trimmed by 7 bases and V by 3 bases; bases with no gene match: 6. Germline V gene sequence: CDR1 KGHSH, CDR2 LQKENI. This CDR3 region has 14 residues. The CDR3 spells CASSPPGLAVEQYF. CDR3 coding DNA: TGTGCCAGCTCACCCCCCGGACTAGCGGTAGAGCAGTACTTC.

This chain joins TRBV29-1 and TRBJ1-1; 8 nucleotides match TRBD1. CDR1 is SQVTM, CDR2 ANQGSEA, per germline. Unmatched junction bases numbered 10, after V lost 6 bases and J lost 7 bases. The CDR3 loop spans 13 amino acids. The CDR3 loop reads CSVHDQGANEAFF. CDR3 DNA sequence: TGCAGCGTACACGACCAGGGGGCTAATGAAGCTTTCTTT.

CDR3 nucleotides: TGCCGGGTCACGACTAGCACAGATACGCAGTATTTT. This gives the protein CRVTTSTDTQYF. The chain combines TRBV29-1 with TRBJ2-3; D is undetermined. CDR1 and CDR2 (germline): SQVTM, ANQGSEA. The CDR3 is made up of 12 amino acids.

This CDR3 reads CASSRTSSYNEQFF. The CDR3 bases are TGCGCCAGCAGCAGGACTAGCTCCTACAATGAGCAGTTCTTC. The gene calls are TRBV10-2 and TRBJ2-1; 7 bases map to TRBD2. Per the germline V gene, CDR1 is WSHSY and CDR2 is SAAADI. Unmatched junction bases numbered 2, after V lost 6 bases and J lost 0 bases. The CDR3 is made up of 14 amino acids.

The CDR3 spells CASSRPDRGNYGYTF. The CDR3 DNA follows: TGTGCCAGTAGTCGCCCGGACAGGGGTAACTATGGCTACACCTTC. The rearrangement uses TRBV19 and TRBJ1-2; 9 bases are a match to TRBD1. CDR1 and CDR2 (germline): LNHDA, SQIVND (reference sequence). The CDR3 has 15 residues. The J segment lost 1 base and the V segment lost 5 bases, leaving 5 bases of the junction unmatched.

The chain combines TRBV2 with TRBJ2-5, with 7 bases fitting TRBD2. V dropped 6 bases and J dropped 1; count of bases not matched to a gene: 2. This CDR3 contains 13 residues. Germline CDR1 is SNHLY and CDR2 is FYNNEI. CDR3 in DNA: TGTGCCAGCAGAGCTAGCGGCCAAGAGACCCAGTACTTC. Translation: CASRASGQETQYF. The full variable domain, completed using reference TRBV2 and TRBJ2-5, is EPEVTQTPSHQVTQMGQEVILRCVPISNHLYFYWYRQILGQKVEFLVSFYNNEISEKSEIFDDQFSVERPDGSNFTLKIRSTKLEDSAMYFCASRASGQETQYFGPGTRLLVL.

The rearrangement joins TRBV7-2 to TRBJ2-4, with a tentative D call TRBD2 (5 bases). The CDR3 has 15 amino acids. V lost 1 base, J lost 11 bases, and 18 bases lay in between. Per germline, CDR1 SGHTA and CDR2 FQGNSA. The CDR3 sequence: CASSLVPSSRPVQYF. The CDR3 DNA sequence: TGTGCCAGCAGCTTAGTCCCTAGCTCGCGACCCGTTCAGTACTTC.

V is TRBV14 and J is TRBJ1-1; 7 bases fit TRBD1. With 4 bases clipped from V and 0 bases from J, the junction kept 11 bases outside the gene matches. The CDR3 contains 17 residues. Per germline, CDR1 SGHDN and CDR2 FVKESK. CDR3 sequence reads: CASSRGPGQLMNTEAFF. CDR3 DNA sequence: TGTGCCAGCAGCCGGGGACCGGGACAGCTGATGAACACTGAAGCTTTCTTT.

The chain carries TRBV19 and TRBJ2-3; 9 nucleotides line up with TRBD2. With 6 bases clipped from V and 1 base from J, the junction kept 2 bases outside the gene matches. The V gene's germline CDR1 is LNHDA and CDR2 SQIVND (reference sequence). This CDR3 contains 14 residues. CDR3 sequence: CASRKRGGTDTQYF. For the CDR3, the DNA is TGTGCCAGTAGGAAGCGGGGGGGCACAGATACGCAGTATTTT. Full variable domain (outside the CDR3, taken from reference TRBV19 and TRBJ2-3): DGGITQSPKYLFRKEGQNVTLSCEQNLNHDAMYWYRQDPGQGLRLIYYSQIVNDFQKGDIAEGYSVSREKKESFPLTVTSAQKNPTAFYLCASRKRGGTDTQYFGPGTRLTVL.

The chain carries TRBV10-3 and TRBJ1-1; TRBD1 agrees at 10 bases. The V gene's germline CDR1 is ENHRY and CDR2 SYGVKD. The CDR3 has 16 amino acids. V dropped 6 bases and J dropped 0; count of bases not matched to a gene: 7. CDR3 sequence: CAIRRDRGIMNTEAFF. Here the CDR3 DNA reads TGTGCCATCAGGCGGGACAGGGGTATTATGAACACTGAAGCTTTCTTT.